This TCR beta chain was sequenced during a study of T cell responses to AZD1222 COVID-19 vaccine. Findings and limits, study-wide: The study identified only five to seven AZD1222 recipients as seropositive at baseline. The breadth and depth of Spike-specific TCRs increased once two AZD1222 doses had been given.

The table came from immunoSEQ multiplex PCR; TCRdb's copy has only in-frame clones and leaves some out. The repertoire has around 140,000 clones, 80% to 95% of them found once; the top ten carry over 3%. The germline gives CDR1 LGHNT, CDR2 FRNRAP. This CDR3 spans 13 amino acids. V was clipped by 3 bases and J by 7 bases, with 11 bases between them. On this clone itself: The antigen is unknown.

Sequenced here: peripheral blood, sampled on day 0 of AZD1222 vaccination. This chain joins TRBV12-5 and TRBJ2-3, with D possibly TRBD1 on 5 matching bases. The origin of this receptor is an adult in good health. The CDR3 sequence is CASGLGHQNTQYF. The CDR3 DNA sequence: TGTGCTAGTGGTTTAGGACACCAGAATACGCAGTATTTT.